This T cell receptor (beta chain) was sequenced during a study of blood T cells in healthy people across ages. Trimming removed 4 bases from V and 5 bases from J, with 12 bases in between. The CDR3 is 14 residues long. From germline, CDR1 is SGHNT and CDR2 YYREEE (reference sequence). In its sample, this clonotype was seen a few times. The use of a sample-barcoded 5' primer and a J-beta primer mix characterized a second PCR of about 7 to 12 cycles. TCRdb itself ran the 5' RACE reads through MiXCR, one entry per CDR3 protein. This sample has about 780,000 distinct CDR3 sequences, with roughly 26% found just once. The data also belong to a second study, concerning T cells of mothers and their children. This second study says: In the second PCR, M1S primer introduced barcodes and 2-4 random bases.

The chain is built from TRBV5-4 and TRBJ2-2; weak D call: TRBD1 (5 bases). The clonotype comes from a boy aged 10-17 years in good health. Sequencing input: blood. CDR3 in amino acids: CASSLTDRTGELFF. DNA of the CDR3: TGTGCCAGCAGCCTGACAGATAGGACCGGGGAGCTGTTTTTT.